The next 6 T cell receptor beta chains were all read from a single sample in a study of T cell responses to AZD1222 COVID-19 vaccine. Generated by immunoSEQ multiplex PCR, the TCRdb table keeps only in-frame clones and is missing some. The sample holds 55,000 to 65,000 clones, over 65% seen once. The sequenced sample was peripheral blood, obtained 28 days after the second AZD1222 dose. The source is an adult who received the AZD1222 COVID-19 vaccine.

V is TRBV24-1 and J is TRBJ2-3, with TRBD1 matching over 7 bases. The ends lost 0 bases at V and 4 bases at J; junction bases unmatched: 6. Germline CDR1 reads KGHDR; CDR2 reads SFDVKD. The CDR3 has 16 amino acids. The CDR3 here is CATSDLPDRVPDTQYF. In DNA, the CDR3 is TGTGCCACCAGTGATTTGCCTGACAGGGTTCCAGATACGCAGTATTTT.

This clone showed up just once. The V call is TRBV15, the J call TRBJ2-7; D is possibly TRBD2 (6 bases). Trimming left V 2 bases short and J 0 bases short, with 14 bases between. There are 16 residues in the CDR3. The germline gives CDR1 LNHNV, CDR2 YYDKDF (reference sequence). CDR3 protein: CATSRQWGDISYEQYF. CDR3 coding DNA: TGTGCCACCAGCAGACAATGGGGGGATATCTCCTACGAGCAGTACTTC.

The V and J genes are TRBV6-1 and TRBJ1-1, with no clear D. With 3 bases removed from V and 0 bases from J, the gap between germline ends came to 14 bases. In germline, CDR1 is MNHNS, CDR2 SASEGT. The CDR3 has 16 residues. CDR3 nucleotide sequence: TGTGCCAGCAGTGATAGAAAGCTAGGGCTGAACACTGAAGCTTTCTTT. This encodes CASSDRKLGLNTEAFF.

The chain uses TRBV21-1 and TRBJ1-2; the D call TRBD1 from the table was never checked on the DNA. TRBV21-1 is flagged as a pseudogene. CDR3 length: 14 amino acids. The DNA of the CDR3 is TGTGCCAGCAGCAACCGGGACAGGGGCTATGGCTACACCTTC. Translation: CASSNRDRGYGYTF.

This rearrangement joins TRBV5-1 to TRBJ2-5; TRBD2 aligns across 9 bases. This CDR3 comprises 16 residues. The V and J ends lost 0 bases and 4 bases, in that order; junction bases with no gene match: 7. Germline CDR1 is SGHRS and CDR2 is YFSETQ. CDR3 sequence: CASSLGGGGARETQYF. DNA of the CDR3: TGCGCCAGCAGCTTGGGAGGCGGGGGGGCAAGAGAGACCCAGTACTTC.

V gene TRBV7-6 combines with J gene TRBJ2-1; D is perhaps TRBD1 (5 bases). CDR3 length: 15 residues. CDR1 is SGHVS and CDR2 is FNYEAQ in the germline V gene. V lost 5 bases to trimming and J lost 4 bases, with 15 bases between them. The CDR3 reads CASSVDSDPYNEQFF. The DNA of the CDR3 is TGTGCCAGCAGCGTAGACAGCGACCCTTACAATGAGCAGTTCTTC.